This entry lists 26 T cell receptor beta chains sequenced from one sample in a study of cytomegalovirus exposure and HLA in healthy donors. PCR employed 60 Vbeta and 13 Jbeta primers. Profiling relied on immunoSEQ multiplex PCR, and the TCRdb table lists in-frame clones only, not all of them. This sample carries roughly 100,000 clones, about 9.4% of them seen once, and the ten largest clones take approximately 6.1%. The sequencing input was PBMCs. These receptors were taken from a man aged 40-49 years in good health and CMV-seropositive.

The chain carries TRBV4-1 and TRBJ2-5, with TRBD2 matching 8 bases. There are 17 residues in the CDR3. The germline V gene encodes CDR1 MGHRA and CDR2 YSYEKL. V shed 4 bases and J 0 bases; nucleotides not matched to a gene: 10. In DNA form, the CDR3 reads TGCGCCAGCAGCCTTACTCTGACTAGCGCGAACCAAGAGACCCAGTACTTC. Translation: CASSLTLTSANQETQYF.

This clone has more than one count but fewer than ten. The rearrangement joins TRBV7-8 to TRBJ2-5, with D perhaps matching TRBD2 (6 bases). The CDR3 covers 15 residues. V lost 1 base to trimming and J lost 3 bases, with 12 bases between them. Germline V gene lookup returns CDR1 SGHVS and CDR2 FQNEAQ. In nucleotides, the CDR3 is TGTGCCAGCAGCTTAGATGCGGGAACCGAAGAGACCCAGTACTTC. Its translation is CASSLDAGTEETQYF.

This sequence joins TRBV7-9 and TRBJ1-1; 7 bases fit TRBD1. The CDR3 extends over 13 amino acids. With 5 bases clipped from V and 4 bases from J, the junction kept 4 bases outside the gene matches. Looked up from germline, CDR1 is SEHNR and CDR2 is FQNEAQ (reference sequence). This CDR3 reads CASSTAGGTEAFF. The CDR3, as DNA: TGTGCCAGCAGCACAGCAGGGGGCACTGAAGCTTTCTTT. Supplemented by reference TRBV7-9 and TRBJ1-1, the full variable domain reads DTGVSQNPRHKITKRGQNVTFRCDPISEHNRLYWYRQTLGQGPEFLTYFQNEAQLEKSRLLSDRFSAERPKGSFSTLEIQRTEQGDSAMYLCASSTAGGTEAFFGQGTRLTVV.

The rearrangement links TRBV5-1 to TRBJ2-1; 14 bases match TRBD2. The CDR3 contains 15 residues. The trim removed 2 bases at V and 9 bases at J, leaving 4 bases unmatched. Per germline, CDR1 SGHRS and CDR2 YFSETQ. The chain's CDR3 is CASSLQTSGRGEQFF. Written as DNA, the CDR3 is TGCGCCAGCAGCTTACAGACTAGCGGGAGGGGTGAGCAGTTCTTC.

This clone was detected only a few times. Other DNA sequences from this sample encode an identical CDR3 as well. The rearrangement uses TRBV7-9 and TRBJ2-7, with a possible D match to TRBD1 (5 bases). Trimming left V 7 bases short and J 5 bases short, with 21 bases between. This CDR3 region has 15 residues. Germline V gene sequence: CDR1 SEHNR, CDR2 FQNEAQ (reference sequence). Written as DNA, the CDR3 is TGTGCCAGCAACCCTATAGGGGTTGGTATCGACGAGCAGTACTTC. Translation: CASNPIGVGIDEQYF.

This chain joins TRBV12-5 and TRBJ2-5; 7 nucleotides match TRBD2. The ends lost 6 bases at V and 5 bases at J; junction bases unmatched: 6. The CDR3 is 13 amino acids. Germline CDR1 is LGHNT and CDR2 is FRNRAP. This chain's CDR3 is CASGLGGSETQYF. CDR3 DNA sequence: TGTGCTAGTGGGCTCGGGGGGAGTGAGACCCAGTACTTC.

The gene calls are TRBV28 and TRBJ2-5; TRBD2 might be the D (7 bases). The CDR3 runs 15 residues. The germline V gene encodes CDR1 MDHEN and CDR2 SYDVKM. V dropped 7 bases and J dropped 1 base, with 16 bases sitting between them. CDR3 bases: TGTGCCAGCACCCCAGGGGCTAGCGGCCAAGAGACCCAGTACTTC. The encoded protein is CASTPGASGQETQYF. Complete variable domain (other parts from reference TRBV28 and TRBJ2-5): DVKVTQSSRYLVKRTGEKVFLECVQDMDHENMFWYRQDPGLGLRLIYFSYDVKMKEKGDIPEGYSVSREKKERFSLILESASTNQTSMYLCASTPGASGQETQYFGPGTRLLVL.

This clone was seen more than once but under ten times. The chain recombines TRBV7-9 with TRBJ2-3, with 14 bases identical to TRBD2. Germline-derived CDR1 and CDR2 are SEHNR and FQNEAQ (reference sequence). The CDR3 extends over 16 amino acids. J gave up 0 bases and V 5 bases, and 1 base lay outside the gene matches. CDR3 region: CASSRTSGGSTDTQYF. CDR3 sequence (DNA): TGTGCCAGCAGCCGGACTAGCGGGGGGAGCACAGATACGCAGTATTTT.

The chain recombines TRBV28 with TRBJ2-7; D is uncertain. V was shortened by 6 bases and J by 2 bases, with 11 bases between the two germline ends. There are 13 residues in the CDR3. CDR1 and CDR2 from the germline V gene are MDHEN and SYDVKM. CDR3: CASSPTPTYEQYF. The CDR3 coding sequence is TGTGCCAGCAGCCCCACACCCACCTACGAGCAGTACTTC.

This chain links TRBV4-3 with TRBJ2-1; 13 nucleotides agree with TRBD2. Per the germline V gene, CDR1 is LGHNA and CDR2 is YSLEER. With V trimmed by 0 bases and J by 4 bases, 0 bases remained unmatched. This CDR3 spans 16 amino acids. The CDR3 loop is CASSQELAGGYNEQFF. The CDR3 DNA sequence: TGCGCCAGCAGCCAAGAACTAGCGGGAGGGTACAATGAGCAGTTCTTC.

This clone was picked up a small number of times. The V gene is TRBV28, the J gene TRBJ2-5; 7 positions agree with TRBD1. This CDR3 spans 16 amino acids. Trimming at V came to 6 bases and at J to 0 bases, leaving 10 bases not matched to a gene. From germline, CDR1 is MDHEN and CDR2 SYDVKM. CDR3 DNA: TGTGCCAGCAGCCGCCCAATCGGACAGGACCAAGAGACCCAGTACTTC. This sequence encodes CASSRPIGQDQETQYF.

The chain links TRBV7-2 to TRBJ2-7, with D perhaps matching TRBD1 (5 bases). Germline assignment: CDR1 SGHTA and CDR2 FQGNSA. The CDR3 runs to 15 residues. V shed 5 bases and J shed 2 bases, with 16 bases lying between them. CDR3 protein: CASSAAGQNTYEQYF. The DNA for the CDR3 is TGTGCCAGCAGCGCAGCAGGGCAGAATACCTACGAGCAGTACTTC. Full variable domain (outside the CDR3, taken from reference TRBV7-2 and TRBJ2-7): GAGVSQSPSNKVTEKGKDVELRCDPISGHTALYWYRQSLGQGLEFLIYFQGNSAPDKSGLPSDRFSAERTGGSVSTLTIQRTQQEDSAVYLCASSAAGQNTYEQYFGPGTRLTVT.

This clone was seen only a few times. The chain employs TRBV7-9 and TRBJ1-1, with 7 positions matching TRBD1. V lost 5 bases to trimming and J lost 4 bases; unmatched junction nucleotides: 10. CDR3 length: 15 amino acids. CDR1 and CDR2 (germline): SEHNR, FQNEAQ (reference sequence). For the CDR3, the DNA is TGTGCCAGCAGCCCGACAGGGAGTGGCGTCACTGAAGCTTTCTTT. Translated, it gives CASSPTGSGVTEAFF.

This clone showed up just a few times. CDR3 sequence (DNA): TGCGCCAGCAGCCTACCGCTGCGCGGGAGCTCCTACAATGAGCAGTTCTTC. Translation: CASSLPLRGSSYNEQFF. The chain has TRBV5-1 and TRBJ2-1, with 7 bases fitting TRBD2. The J segment lost 0 bases and the V segment lost 4 bases, leaving 10 bases of the junction unmatched. Looked up from germline, CDR1 is SGHRS and CDR2 is YFSETQ. CDR3 size: 17 residues. Supplemented by reference TRBV5-1 and TRBJ2-1, the full variable domain reads KAGVTQTPRYLIKTRGQQVTLSCSPISGHRSVSWYQQTPGQGLQFLFEYFSETQRNKGNFPGRFSGRQFSNSRSEMNVSTLELGDSALYLCASSLPLRGSSYNEQFFGPGTRLTVL.

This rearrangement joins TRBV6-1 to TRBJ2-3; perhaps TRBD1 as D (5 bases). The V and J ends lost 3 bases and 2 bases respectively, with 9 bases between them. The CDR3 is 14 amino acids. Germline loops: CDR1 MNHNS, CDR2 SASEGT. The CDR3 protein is CASSDRGLTDTQYF. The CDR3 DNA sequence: TGTGCCAGCAGTGATAGGGGCCTCACAGATACGCAGTATTTT.

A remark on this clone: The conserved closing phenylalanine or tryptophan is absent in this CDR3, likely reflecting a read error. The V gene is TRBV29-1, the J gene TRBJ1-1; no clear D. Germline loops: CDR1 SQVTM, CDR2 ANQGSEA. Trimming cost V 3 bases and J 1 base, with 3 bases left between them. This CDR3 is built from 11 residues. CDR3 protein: CSVDRNTEAFV. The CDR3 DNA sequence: TGCAGCGTTGACAGGAACACTGAAGCTTTCGTT.

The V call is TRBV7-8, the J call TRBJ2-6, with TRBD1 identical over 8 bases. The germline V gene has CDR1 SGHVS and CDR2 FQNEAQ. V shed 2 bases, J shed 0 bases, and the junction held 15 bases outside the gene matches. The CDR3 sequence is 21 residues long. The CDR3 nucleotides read TGTGCCAGCAGCTTAAAGGCTCGAGATACAGGGGGATTCTCTGGGGCCAACGTCCTGACTTTC. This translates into CASSLKARDTGGFSGANVLTF.

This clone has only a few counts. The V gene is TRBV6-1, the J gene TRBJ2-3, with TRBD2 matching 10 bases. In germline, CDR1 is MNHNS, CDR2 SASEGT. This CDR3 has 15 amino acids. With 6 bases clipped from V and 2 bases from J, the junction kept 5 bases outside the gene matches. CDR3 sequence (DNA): TGTGCCAGCAGATCTAGCGGGGGTCTCACAGATACGCAGTATTTT. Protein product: CASRSSGGLTDTQYF.

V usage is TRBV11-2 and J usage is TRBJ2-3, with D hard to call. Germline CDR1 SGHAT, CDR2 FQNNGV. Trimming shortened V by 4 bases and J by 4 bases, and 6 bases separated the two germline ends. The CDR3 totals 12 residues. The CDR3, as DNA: TGTGCCAGCAGCTCAGTTGCAGATACGCAGTATTTT. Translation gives CASSSVADTQYF.

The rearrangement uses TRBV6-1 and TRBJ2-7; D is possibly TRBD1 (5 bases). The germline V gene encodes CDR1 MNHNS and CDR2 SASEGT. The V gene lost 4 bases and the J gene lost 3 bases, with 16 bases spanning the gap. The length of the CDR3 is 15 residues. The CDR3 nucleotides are TGTGCCAGCAGTGGGCCCTCCATACAGGTCTACGAGCAGTACTTC. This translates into CASSGPSIQVYEQYF.

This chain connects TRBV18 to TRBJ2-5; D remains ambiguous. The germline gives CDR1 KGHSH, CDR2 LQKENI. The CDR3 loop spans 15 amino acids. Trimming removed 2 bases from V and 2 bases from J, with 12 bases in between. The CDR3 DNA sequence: TGTGCCAGCTCACCATCTCAGCGCAAGCAAGAGACCCAGTACTTC. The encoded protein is CASSPSQRKQETQYF. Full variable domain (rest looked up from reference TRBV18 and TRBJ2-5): NAGVMQNPRHLVRRRGQEARLRCSPMKGHSHVYWYRQLPEEGLKFMVYLQKENIIDESGMPKERFSAEFPKEGPSILRIQQVVRGDSAAYFCASSPSQRKQETQYFGPGTRLLVL.

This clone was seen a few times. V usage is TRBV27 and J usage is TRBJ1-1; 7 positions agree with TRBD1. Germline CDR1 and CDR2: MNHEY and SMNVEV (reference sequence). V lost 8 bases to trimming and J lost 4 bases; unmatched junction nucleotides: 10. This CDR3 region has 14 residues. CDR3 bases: TGTGCCAGCGGTTCAGGGGGGCATCCCACTGAAGCTTTCTTT. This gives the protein CASGSGGHPTEAFF.

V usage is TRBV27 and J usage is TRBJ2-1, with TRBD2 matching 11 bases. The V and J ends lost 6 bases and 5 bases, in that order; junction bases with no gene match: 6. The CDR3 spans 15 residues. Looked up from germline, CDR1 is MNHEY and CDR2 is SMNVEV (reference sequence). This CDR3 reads CASRPGTSGNNEQFF. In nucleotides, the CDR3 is TGTGCCAGCAGACCCGGGACTAGCGGTAACAATGAGCAGTTCTTC.

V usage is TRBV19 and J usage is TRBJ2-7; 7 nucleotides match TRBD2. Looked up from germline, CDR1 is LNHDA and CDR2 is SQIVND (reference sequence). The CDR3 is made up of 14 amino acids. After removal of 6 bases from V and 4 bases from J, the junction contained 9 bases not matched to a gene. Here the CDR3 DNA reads TGTGCCAGTAGCGCCGGGGGGAATAGTTACGAGCAGTACTTC. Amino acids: CASSAGGNSYEQYF.

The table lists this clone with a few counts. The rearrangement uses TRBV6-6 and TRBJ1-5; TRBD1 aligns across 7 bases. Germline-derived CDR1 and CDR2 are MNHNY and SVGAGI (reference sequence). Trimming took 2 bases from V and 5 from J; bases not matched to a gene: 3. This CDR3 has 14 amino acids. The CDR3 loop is CASSYIQGDQPQHF. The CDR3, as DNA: TGTGCCAGCAGTTACATCCAGGGGGATCAGCCCCAGCATTTT.

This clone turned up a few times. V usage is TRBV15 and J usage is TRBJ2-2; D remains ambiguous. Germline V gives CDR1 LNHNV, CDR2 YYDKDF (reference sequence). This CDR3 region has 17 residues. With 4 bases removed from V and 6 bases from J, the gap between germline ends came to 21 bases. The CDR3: CATSTFPGLVGSGELFF. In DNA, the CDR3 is TGTGCCACCAGCACATTCCCTGGCTTAGTCGGGTCCGGGGAGCTGTTTTTT.